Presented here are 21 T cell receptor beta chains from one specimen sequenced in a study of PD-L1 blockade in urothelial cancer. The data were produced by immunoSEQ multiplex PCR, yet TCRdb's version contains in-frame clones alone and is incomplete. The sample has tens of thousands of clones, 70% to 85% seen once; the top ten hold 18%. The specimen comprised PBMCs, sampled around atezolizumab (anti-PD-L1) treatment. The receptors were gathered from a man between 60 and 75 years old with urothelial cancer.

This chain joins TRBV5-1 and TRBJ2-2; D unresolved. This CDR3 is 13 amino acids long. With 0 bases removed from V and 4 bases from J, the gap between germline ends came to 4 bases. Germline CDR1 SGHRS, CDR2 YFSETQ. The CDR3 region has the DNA TGCGCCAGCAGCTTGGAAGCCACCGGGGAGCTGTTTTTT. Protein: CASSLEATGELFF.

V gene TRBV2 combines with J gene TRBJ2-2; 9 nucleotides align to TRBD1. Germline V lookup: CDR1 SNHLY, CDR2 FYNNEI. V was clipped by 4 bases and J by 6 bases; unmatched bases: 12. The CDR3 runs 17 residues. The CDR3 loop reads CASSGGGTGQGAGELFF. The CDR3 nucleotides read TGTGCCAGCAGTGGGGGGGGGACAGGGCAGGGCGCCGGGGAGCTGTTTTTT. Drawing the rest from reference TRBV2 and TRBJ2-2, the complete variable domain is EPEVTQTPSHQVTQMGQEVILRCVPISNHLYFYWYRQILGQKVEFLVSFYNNEISEKSEIFDDQFSVERPDGSNFTLKIRSTKLEDSAMYFCASSGGGTGQGAGELFFGEGSRLTVL.

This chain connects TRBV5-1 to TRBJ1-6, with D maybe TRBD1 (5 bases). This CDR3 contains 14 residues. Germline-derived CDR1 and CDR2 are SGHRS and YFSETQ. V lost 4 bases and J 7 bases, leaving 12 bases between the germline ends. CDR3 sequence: CASSRAGNNSPLHF. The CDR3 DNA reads TGCGCCAGCAGCAGAGCAGGGAACAATTCACCCCTCCACTTT.

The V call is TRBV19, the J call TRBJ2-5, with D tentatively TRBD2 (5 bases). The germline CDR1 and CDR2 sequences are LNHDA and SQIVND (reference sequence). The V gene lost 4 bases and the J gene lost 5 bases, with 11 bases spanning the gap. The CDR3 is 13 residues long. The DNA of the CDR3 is TGTGCCAGTAGTAGGGAGAATGAGGAGACCCAGTACTTC. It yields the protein CASSRENEETQYF.

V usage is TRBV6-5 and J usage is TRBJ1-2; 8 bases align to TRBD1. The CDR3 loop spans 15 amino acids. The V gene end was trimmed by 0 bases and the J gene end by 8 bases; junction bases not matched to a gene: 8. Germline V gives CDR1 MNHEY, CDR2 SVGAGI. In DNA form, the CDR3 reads TGTGCCAGCAGTTACTCTCCGGACAGGGCCGAAGGCTACACCTTC. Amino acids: CASSYSPDRAEGYTF.

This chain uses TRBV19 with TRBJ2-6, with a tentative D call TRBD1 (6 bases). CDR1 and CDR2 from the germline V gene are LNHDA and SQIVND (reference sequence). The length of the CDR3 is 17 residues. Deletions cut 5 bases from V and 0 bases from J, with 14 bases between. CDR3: CASSFRTANSGANVLTF. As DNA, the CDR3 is TGTGCCAGTAGTTTCAGGACAGCAAACTCTGGGGCCAACGTCCTGACTTTC. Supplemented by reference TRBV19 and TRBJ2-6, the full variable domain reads DGGITQSPKYLFRKEGQNVTLSCEQNLNHDAMYWYRQDPGQGLRLIYYSQIVNDFQKGDIAEGYSVSREKKESFPLTVTSAQKNPTAFYLCASSFRTANSGANVLTFGAGSRLTVL.

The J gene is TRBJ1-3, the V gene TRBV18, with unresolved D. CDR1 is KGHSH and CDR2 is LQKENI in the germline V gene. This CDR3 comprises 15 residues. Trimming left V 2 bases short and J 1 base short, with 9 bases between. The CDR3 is CASSPGPGSGNTIYF. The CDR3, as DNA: TGTGCCAGCTCACCAGGTCCGGGTTCTGGAAACACCATATATTTT.

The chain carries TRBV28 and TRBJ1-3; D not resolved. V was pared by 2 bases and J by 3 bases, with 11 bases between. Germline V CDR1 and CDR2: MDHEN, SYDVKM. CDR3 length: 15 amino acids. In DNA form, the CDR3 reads TGTGCCAGCAGTTTACGAGGGTTCGGTGGAAACACCATATATTTT. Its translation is CASSLRGFGGNTIYF.

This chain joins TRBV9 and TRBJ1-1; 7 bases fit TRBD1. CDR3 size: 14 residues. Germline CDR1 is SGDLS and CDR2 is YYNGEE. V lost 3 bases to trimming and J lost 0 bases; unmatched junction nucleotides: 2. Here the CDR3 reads CASSAGTVNTEAFF. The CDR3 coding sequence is TGTGCCAGCAGCGCCGGGACAGTGAACACTGAAGCTTTCTTT.

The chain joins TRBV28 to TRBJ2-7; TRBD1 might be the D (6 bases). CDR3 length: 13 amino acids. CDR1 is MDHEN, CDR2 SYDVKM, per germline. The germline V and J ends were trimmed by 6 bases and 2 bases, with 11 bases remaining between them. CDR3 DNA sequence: TGTGCCAGCAGGTTACAGGGTACCTACGAGCAGTACTTC. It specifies CASRLQGTYEQYF.

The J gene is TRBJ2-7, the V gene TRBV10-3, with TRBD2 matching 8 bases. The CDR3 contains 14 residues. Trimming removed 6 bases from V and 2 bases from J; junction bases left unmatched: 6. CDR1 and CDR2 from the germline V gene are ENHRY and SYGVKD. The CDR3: CAIRRGAGAYEQYF. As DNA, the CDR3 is TGTGCCATCAGGCGGGGGGCGGGAGCCTACGAGCAGTACTTC.

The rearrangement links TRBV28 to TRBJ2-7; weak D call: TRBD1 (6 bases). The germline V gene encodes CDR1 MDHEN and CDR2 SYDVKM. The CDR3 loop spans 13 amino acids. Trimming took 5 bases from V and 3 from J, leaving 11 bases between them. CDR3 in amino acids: CASSDGTLYEQYF. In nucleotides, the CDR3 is TGTGCCAGCAGTGACGGGACACTCTACGAGCAGTACTTC.

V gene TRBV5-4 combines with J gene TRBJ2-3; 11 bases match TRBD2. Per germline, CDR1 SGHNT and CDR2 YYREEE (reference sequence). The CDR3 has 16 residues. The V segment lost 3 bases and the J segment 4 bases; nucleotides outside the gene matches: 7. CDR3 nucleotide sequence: TGTGCCAGCAGCTCCCATAGCGGGGGGGCCCCAGATACGCAGTATTTT. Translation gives CASSSHSGGAPDTQYF.

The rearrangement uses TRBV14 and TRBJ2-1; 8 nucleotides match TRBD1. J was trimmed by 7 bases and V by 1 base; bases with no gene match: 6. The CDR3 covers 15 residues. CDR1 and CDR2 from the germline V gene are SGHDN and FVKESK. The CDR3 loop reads CASSQVRTGGNEQFF. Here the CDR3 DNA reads TGTGCCAGCAGCCAAGTCCGAACAGGGGGGAATGAGCAGTTCTTC.

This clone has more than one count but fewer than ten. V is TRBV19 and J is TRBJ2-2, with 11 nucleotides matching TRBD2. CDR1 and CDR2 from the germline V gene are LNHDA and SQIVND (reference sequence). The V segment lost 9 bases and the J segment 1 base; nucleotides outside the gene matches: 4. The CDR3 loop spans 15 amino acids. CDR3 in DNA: TGTGCCAGCAAGGGACTAGCGGTGAACACCGGGGAGCTGTTTTTT. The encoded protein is CASKGLAVNTGELFF.

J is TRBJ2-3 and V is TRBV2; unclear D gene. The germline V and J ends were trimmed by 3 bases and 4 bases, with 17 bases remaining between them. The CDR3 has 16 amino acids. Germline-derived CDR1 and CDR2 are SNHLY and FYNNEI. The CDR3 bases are TGTGCCAGCAGTGAGTATGGCCCATTGGGCCCAGATACGCAGTATTTT. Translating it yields CASSEYGPLGPDTQYF. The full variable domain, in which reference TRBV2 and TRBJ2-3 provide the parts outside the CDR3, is EPEVTQTPSHQVTQMGQEVILRCVPISNHLYFYWYRQILGQKVEFLVSFYNNEISEKSEIFDDQFSVERPDGSNFTLKIRSTKLEDSAMYFCASSEYGPLGPDTQYFGPGTRLTVL.

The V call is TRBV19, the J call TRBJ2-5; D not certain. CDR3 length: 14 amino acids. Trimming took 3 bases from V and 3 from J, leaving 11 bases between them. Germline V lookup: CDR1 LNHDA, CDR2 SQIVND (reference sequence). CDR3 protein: CASSMNSVEETQYF. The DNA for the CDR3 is TGTGCCAGTAGTATGAATTCGGTGGAAGAGACCCAGTACTTC. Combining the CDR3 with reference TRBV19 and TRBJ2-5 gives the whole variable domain DGGITQSPKYLFRKEGQNVTLSCEQNLNHDAMYWYRQDPGQGLRLIYYSQIVNDFQKGDIAEGYSVSREKKESFPLTVTSAQKNPTAFYLCASSMNSVEETQYFGPGTRLLVL.

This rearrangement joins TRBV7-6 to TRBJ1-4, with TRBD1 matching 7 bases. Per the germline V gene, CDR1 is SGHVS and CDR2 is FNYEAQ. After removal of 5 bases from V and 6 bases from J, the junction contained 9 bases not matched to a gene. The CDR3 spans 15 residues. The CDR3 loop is CASSGRQGLDEKLFF. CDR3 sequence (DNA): TGTGCCAGCAGCGGACGACAGGGTCTAGATGAAAAACTGTTTTTT.

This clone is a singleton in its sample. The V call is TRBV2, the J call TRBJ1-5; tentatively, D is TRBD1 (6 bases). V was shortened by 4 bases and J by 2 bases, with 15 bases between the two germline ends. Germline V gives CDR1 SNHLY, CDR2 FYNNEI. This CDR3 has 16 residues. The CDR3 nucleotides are TGTGCCAGCAGTGTCCGGAGAGGGGGTGGCAATCAGCCCCAGCATTTT. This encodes CASSVRRGGGNQPQHF.

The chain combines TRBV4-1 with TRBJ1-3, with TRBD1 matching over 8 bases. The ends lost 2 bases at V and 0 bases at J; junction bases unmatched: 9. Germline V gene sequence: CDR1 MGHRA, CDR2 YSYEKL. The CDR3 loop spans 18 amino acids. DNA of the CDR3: TGCGCCAGCAGCCAACGTGACAGGGGCATTAGCTCTGGAAACACCATATATTTT. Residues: CASSQRDRGISSGNTIYF.

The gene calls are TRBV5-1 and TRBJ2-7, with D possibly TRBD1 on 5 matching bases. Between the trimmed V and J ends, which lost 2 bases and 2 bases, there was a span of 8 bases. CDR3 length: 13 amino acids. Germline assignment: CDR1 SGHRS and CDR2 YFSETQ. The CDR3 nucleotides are TGCGCCAGCAGCTTTGGGGCCACCTACGAGCAGTACTTC. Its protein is CASSFGATYEQYF.